This entry describes one T cell receptor (beta chain). Its antigen is unknown. No base-level quality is on record; no much larger clone is a single base apart. For CDR1 and CDR2, the germline V gene (reference sequence) lists GTSNPN and SVGIG. Inclusive of the bounding cysteine and phenylalanine, the CDR3 is 15 residues long. Only the CDR3 region is kept as DNA, spanning 45 bases read in frame from base 1. V is cut back by 5 bases and J by 3 bases, with 9 bases in the junction unmatched. The data derive from a study of control samples from healthy donors and cancer patients (dated by TCRdb to the early 2020s). Libraries were prepared through the immunoSEQ multiplex PCR assay. TCRdb re-hosts the immuneACCESS table, in-frame sequences only. Its copies lack some clones; in the studies checked, an unresolved V gene accounts for under half of them, and the cause for the rest is not known. Counted in this sample were approximately 100,000 clones; more than 75% of them appeared once. Roughly 2% of the sample lies in the top ten.

The specimen was blood. The TCR originated in a woman aged 40 to 49 in good health. Here the chain combines TRBV30 and TRBJ2-2, with TRBD1 matching 7 junction bases. The bases read TGTGCCTGGTCGCCCCCGCAGGGGGACACCGGGGAGCTGTTTTTT. This yields the protein CAWSPPQGDTGELFF.